This TCR beta chain was captured by sequencing in a study of shared T cell receptors in the human thymus. The CDR3 spans 15 residues. Germline CDR1 and CDR2: SGHTA and FQGNSA. Unmatched junction bases numbered 5, after V lost 1 base and J lost 3 bases. The method was immunoSEQ multiplex PCR; TCRdb's version includes in-frame clones alone and lacks a portion of them. The sample shows approximately 660,000 clones, around nine tenths of them seen only once. The same sample was also used in a study of human thymus T cells. As that study records: The sample donors, healthy Finnish infants, were having corrective surgery for congenital heart defects. Thymus specimens were resections from corrective heart surgery.

The TCR comes from a boy under two years old with a congenital heart defect. The chain carries TRBV7-2 and TRBJ2-7, with TRBD2 matching 8 bases. The sample comprised thymocytes. The CDR3 DNA sequence: TGTGCCAGCAGCTTAGATAGCGGGACCTTCTACGAGCAGTACTTC. This gives the protein CASSLDSGTFYEQYF. Using reference TRBV7-2 and TRBJ2-7 for the parts outside the CDR3, the full variable domain is GAGVSQSPSNKVTEKGKDVELRCDPISGHTALYWYRQSLGQGLEFLIYFQGNSAPDKSGLPSDRFSAERTGGSVSTLTIQRTQQEDSAVYLCASSLDSGTFYEQYFGPGTRLTVT.